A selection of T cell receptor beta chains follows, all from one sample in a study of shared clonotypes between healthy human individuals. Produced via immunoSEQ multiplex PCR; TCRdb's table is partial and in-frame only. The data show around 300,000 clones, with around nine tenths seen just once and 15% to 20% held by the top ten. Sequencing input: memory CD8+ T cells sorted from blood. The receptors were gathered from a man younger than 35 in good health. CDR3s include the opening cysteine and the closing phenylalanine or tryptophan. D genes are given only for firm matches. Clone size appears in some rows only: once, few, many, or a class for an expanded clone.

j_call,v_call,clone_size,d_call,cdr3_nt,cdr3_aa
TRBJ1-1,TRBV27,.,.,TGTGCCAGCAGTTTATCGGTGAACACTGAAGCTTTCTTT,CASSLSVNTEAFF
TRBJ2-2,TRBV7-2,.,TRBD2,TGTGCCAGCACGGGACTAGCGACCGGGGAGCTGTTTTTT,CASTGLATGELFF
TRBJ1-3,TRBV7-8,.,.,TGTGCCAGCAGCTTAGGGGAAACGCATTTTGGTAACACCATATATTTT,CASSLGETHFGNTIYF
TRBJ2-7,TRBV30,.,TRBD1,TGTGCCTGGAGTGTGAGGGGGCCCTACGAGCAGTACTTC,CAWSVRGPYEQYF
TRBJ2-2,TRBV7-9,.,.,TGTGCCAGCAGAGGGTACACCGGGGAGCTGTTTTTT,CASRGYTGELFF
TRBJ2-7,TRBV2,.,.,TGTGCCAGCAGTGAAGCAGTGGCAGAGGGGGACTACGAGCAGTACTTC,CASSEAVAEGDYEQYF
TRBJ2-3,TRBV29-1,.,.,TGCAGCTTCAGGTTCTATAGGGATTTT,CSFRFYRDF
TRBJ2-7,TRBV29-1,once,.,TGCAGCGTTTCTGGAGGGAGATCCTACGAGCAGTACTTC,CSVSGGRSYEQYF
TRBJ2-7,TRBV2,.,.,TGTGCCAGCAGTGAGGTCCCTATATGGGGAGCCGGATCCTACGAGCAGTACTTC,CASSEVPIWGAGSYEQYF
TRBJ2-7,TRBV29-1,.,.,TGCAGCGTTGAAGACCGGTACGAGCAGTACTTC,CSVEDRYEQYF
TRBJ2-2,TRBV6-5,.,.,TGTGCCAGCAGTTTGTTAGCTCCGTCGACCGGGGAGCTGTTTTTT,CASSLLAPSTGELFF
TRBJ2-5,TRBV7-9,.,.,TGTGCCAGCAGCCCACCGAGGGAAGAGACCCAGTACTTC,CASSPPREETQYF
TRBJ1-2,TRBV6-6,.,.,TGTGCCACTTTAGGGGGTTTCTATGGCTACACCTTC,CATLGGFYGYTF
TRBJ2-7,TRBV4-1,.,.,TGCGCCAGCAGCCAAGATTTACGTTCGGCCGCCTCTGAGCAGTACTTC,CASSQDLRSAASEQYF
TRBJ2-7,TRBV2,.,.,TGTGCCAGCAGTGACGGAAGCCCTCGGGAGCAGTACTTC,CASSDGSPREQYF
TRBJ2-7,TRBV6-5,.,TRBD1,TGTGCCAGCAGGGCCCGGGACAGCCTCGAGCAGTACTTC,CASRARDSLEQYF
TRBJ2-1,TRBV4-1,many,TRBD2,TGCGCCAGCAGCCAAGATCCCGGGACTAGCGGGTACAATGAGCAGTTCTTC,CASSQDPGTSGYNEQFF
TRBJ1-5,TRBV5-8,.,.,TGTGCCAGCAGGACCACTCCTTATAGCAATCAGCCCCAGCATTTT,CASRTTPYSNQPQHF
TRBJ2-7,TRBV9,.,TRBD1,TGTGCCAGCAGCGCCACAGGGGTGGGCTACGAGCAGTACTTC,CASSATGVGYEQYF
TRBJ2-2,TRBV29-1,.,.,TGCAGCGTTGAGATCGGAACCTCACCCGGGGAGCTGTTTTTT,CSVEIGTSPGELFF
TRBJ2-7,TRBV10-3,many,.,TGTGCCATCAGAGGCTATACAGCCTACGAGCAGTACTTC,CAIRGYTAYEQYF
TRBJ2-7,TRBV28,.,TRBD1,TGTGCCAGCAGTTTGCCCGGGACAGAATCCGACGAGCAGTACTTC,CASSLPGTESDEQYF
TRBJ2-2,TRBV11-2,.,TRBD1,TGTGCCAGCAGCTTAGTCACGCAGGGGGTCACCGGGGAGCTGTTTTTT,CASSLVTQGVTGELFF
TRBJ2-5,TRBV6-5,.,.,TGTGCCAGCAGTTATTCCGACCTGGGGGGAGAGACCCAGTACTTC,CASSYSDLGGETQYF
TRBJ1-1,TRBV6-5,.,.,TGTGCCAGCAGTCGGTGGGGATCGAACACTGAAGCTTTCTTT,CASSRWGSNTEAFF
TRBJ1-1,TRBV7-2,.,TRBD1,TGTGCCAGCAGCTTAGCGGGACAGGGGGCCACTGAAGCTTTCTTT,CASSLAGQGATEAFF
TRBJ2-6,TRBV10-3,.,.,TGTGCCACCTTTGGGGGGCTAAACTCTGGGGCCAACGTCCTGACTTTC,CATFGGLNSGANVLTF
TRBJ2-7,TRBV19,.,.,TGTGCCAGTAGTCCCTTTGGATTTCAGACCTACGAGCAGTACTTC,CASSPFGFQTYEQYF
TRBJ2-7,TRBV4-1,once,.,TGCGCCAGCAGCCAAGAGAACGGTCCAGGGACAACCTACGAGCAGTACTTC,CASSQENGPGTTYEQYF
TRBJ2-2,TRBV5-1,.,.,TGCGCCAGCAGCTTGGTGGGACAATACACCGGGGAGCTGTTTTTT,CASSLVGQYTGELFF
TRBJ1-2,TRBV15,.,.,TGTGCCACCAGCAGAGATCTTGGAGACTATGGCTACACCTTC,CATSRDLGDYGYTF
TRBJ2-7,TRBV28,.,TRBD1,TGTGCCAGCAGCGTCGGGGGACAGGTCTCCTACGAGCAGTACTTC,CASSVGGQVSYEQYF
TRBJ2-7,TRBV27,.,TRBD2,TGTGCCAGCGCAACTAGCGGGGCGCTATTCTACGAGCAGTACTTC,CASATSGALFYEQYF
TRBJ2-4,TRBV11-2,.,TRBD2,TGTGCCAGCAGCTCACCTCGGGAGGGAAACATTCAGTACTTC,CASSSPREGNIQYF
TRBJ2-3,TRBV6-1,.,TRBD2,TGTGCCAGCAGTGGAGGGACTAGCGGACGCACAGATACGCAGTATTTT,CASSGGTSGRTDTQYF
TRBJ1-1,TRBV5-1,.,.,TGCGCCAGCAGCTTGGACGCCGGGACACCGAACACTGAAGCTTTCTTT,CASSLDAGTPNTEAFF
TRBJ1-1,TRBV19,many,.,TGTGCCAGTAGTCCATGGACAGCGATGAACACTGAAGCTTTCTTT,CASSPWTAMNTEAFF
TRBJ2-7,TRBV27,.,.,TGTGCCAGCAGCCTGGGGACCAAGGGGCTGTACGAGCAGTACTTC,CASSLGTKGLYEQYF
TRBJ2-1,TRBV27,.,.,TGTGCCAGCACAGACTTAGCCGGCGGTGAGCAGTTCTTC,CASTDLAGGEQFF
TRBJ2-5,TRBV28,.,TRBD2,TGTGCCAGCAGTCGGACTAGCGGGGTGGAGACCCAGTACTTC,CASSRTSGVETQYF
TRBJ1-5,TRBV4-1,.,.,TGCGCCAGCAGCCAAGTTGGGGAGAAGGACCCAAGCCGCAATCAGCCCCAGCATTTT,CASSQVGEKDPSRNQPQHF
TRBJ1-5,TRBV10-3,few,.,TGTGCCATCAGTTCCAGGGAGGAGGTATATCAGGCCCAGCATTTT,CAISSREEVYQAQHF
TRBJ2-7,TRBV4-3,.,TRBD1,TGCGCCAGCAGCCAAGAGGGACAGGGTGCCTACGAGCAGTACTTC,CASSQEGQGAYEQYF
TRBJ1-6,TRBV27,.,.,TGTGCCAGCAGTTTCGGTGGCGGGGGGCTAATTAATTCACCCCTCCACTTT,CASSFGGGGLINSPLHF
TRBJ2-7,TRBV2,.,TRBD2,TGTGCCAGCAGGAGGACTAGCGGACTTACGGGCTACGAGCAGTACTTC,CASRRTSGLTGYEQYF
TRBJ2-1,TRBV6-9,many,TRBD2,TGTGCCAGCAGTCAGGCCGAGCGGGAGAAGGATGAGCAGTTCTTC,CASSQAEREKDEQFF
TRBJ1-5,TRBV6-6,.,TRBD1,TGTGCCAGCAGACCAGGGGGTGGTGGCAATCAGCCCCAGCATTTT,CASRPGGGGNQPQHF
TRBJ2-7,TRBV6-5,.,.,TGTGCCAGCAGTTACTCCTGGGGGAAATCCGCCTACGAGCAGTACTTC,CASSYSWGKSAYEQYF
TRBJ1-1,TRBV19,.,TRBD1,TGTGCCAGTAGACAAACAGGGGTTAACACTGAAGCTTTCTTT,CASRQTGVNTEAFF
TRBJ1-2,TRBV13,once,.,TGTGCCAGCAGCCTACAGGGTTCTAACTATGGCTACACCTTC,CASSLQGSNYGYTF
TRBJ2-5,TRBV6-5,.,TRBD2,TGTGCCAGCAGTTACTCCGGACTAGGAGCTGAGACCCAGTACTTC,CASSYSGLGAETQYF
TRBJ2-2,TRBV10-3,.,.,TGTGCCATCAGTGAGAATTCCGGGGAGCTGTTTTTT,CAISENSGELFF
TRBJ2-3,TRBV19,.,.,TGTGCCAGTAGTGTTAGTTCCTCTCGCACAGATACGCAGTATTTT,CASSVSSSRTDTQYF
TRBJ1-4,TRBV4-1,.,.,TGCGCCAGCAGCCAAGGGATCGGGGGAACTAATGAAAAACTGTTTTTT,CASSQGIGGTNEKLFF
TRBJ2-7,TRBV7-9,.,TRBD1,TGTGCCGTCCTCGGGACAGACTCCTACGAGCAGTACTTC,CAVLGTDSYEQYF